Below are 28 T cell receptor beta chains sequenced from a single sample in a study of OX40 agonist ivuxolimab in advanced cancers. Clones were read by immunoSEQ multiplex PCR, and TCRdb kept only the in-frame ones, dropping some. The table includes approximately 120,000 clones, 80% to 95% detected once. The sequences come from CD4+ or CD8+ T cells sorted from blood, collected in a trial of the OX40 agonist ivuxolimab. The receptors were gathered from an adult with an advanced solid tumor such as melanoma, head and neck, liver or kidney cancer.

This clone was seen only a few times. This sequence joins TRBV28 and TRBJ2-2; D unclear. This CDR3 region has 14 residues. Deletions cut 6 bases from V and 1 base from J, with 9 bases between. Germline-derived CDR1 and CDR2 are MDHEN and SYDVKM. The CDR3 protein is CASRLSLNTGELFF. The CDR3 DNA is TGTGCCAGCAGGCTCAGCTTGAACACCGGGGAGCTGTTTTTT.

The chain has TRBV5-4 and TRBJ2-5; D is undetermined. The germline CDR1 and CDR2 sequences are SGHNT and YYREEE (reference sequence). The CDR3 totals 14 residues. V was cut by 2 bases and J by 2 bases, with 10 bases left in between. CDR3 amino acids: CASSLATSQETQYF. The CDR3 DNA follows: TGTGCCAGCAGCTTAGCGACCTCACAAGAGACCCAGTACTTC.

Remarks on this clone: At one end, the junction sequence differs from germline, possibly due to a read error. The V and J genes are TRBV28 and TRBJ2-7, with 11 bases matching TRBD1. The CDR3 spans 13 residues. The germline V gene encodes CDR1 MDHEN and CDR2 SYDVKM. The CDR3 DNA follows: TGTGCCAGCAATCCCCGGGACAGGGGGGACTCGAGGTTC. Protein sequence: CASNPRDRGDSRF.

The chain is built from TRBV28 and TRBJ2-6; TRBD1 matches 9 bases. The CDR3 sequence is 17 residues long. Losses at the gene ends were 8 bases for V and 1 base for J; bases not matched to a gene: 9. CDR1 and CDR2 from the germline V gene are MDHEN and SYDVKM. The CDR3 nucleotides are TGTGCCAGCCTGCCGAGACAGGGGGTATCTGGGGCCAACGTCCTGACTTTC. The encoded protein is CASLPRQGVSGANVLTF. The complete variable domain, with remaining parts taken from reference TRBV28 and TRBJ2-6, reads DVKVTQSSRYLVKRTGEKVFLECVQDMDHENMFWYRQDPGLGLRLIYFSYDVKMKEKGDIPEGYSVSREKKERFSLILESASTNQTSMYLCASLPRQGVSGANVLTFGAGSRLTVL.

The chain carries TRBV28 and TRBJ1-2, with TRBD1 as a possible D gene (5 bases). CDR1 and CDR2 (germline): MDHEN, SYDVKM. Trimming removed 3 bases from V and 8 bases from J, with 10 bases in between. This CDR3 is built from 12 residues. CDR3 bases: TGTGCCAGCAGTTTTAGGGGCCTGGGCTACACCTTC. It translates to CASSFRGLGYTF.

This chain joins TRBV5-6 and TRBJ2-1; 9 bases are a match to TRBD2. The length of the CDR3 is 14 residues. Germline V CDR1 and CDR2: SGHDT, YYEEEE. The J segment lost 5 bases and the V segment lost 4 bases, leaving 4 bases of the junction unmatched. CDR3: CASSPGTSHNEQFF. The CDR3 nucleotides are TGTGCCAGCAGCCCCGGGACTAGCCACAATGAGCAGTTCTTC.

This clone was seen just once. The rearrangement uses TRBV6-5 and TRBJ1-2, with D uncertain. V was pared by 7 bases and J by 4 bases, with 13 bases between. This CDR3 region has 13 residues. Germline values: CDR1 MNHEY, CDR2 SVGAGI. The CDR3 coding sequence is TGTGCCAGCACTTCGGAGGTGGCCTATGGCTACACCTTC. Its protein is CASTSEVAYGYTF.

The chain has TRBV7-2 and TRBJ2-1, with TRBD2 identical over 7 bases. Germline V gene data show CDR1 as SGHTA and CDR2 as FQGNSA. The CDR3 is 18 residues long. Losses at the gene ends were 10 bases for V and 4 bases for J; bases not matched to a gene: 22. DNA of the CDR3: TGTGCCACCCGTTCGGCGGGAGCCTTATATCCGAATTACAATGAGCAGTTCTTC. Translating it yields CATRSAGALYPNYNEQFF.

The V and J genes are TRBV5-1 and TRBJ2-1; D remains unclear. Germline V gene data show CDR1 as SGHRS and CDR2 as YFSETQ. The germline V and J ends were trimmed by 1 base and 7 bases, with 12 bases remaining between them. This CDR3 is built from 14 residues. Here the CDR3 reads CASSLPLPSNEQFF. CDR3 nucleotides: TGCGCCAGCAGCTTGCCGCTACCCTCTAATGAGCAGTTCTTC. Looking up the rest from reference TRBV5-1 and TRBJ2-1 gives the full variable domain: KAGVTQTPRYLIKTRGQQVTLSCSPISGHRSVSWYQQTPGQGLQFLFEYFSETQRNKGNFPGRFSGRQFSNSRSEMNVSTLELGDSALYLCASSLPLPSNEQFFGPGTRLTVL.

The V and J genes are TRBV28 and TRBJ2-6; D gene unclear. The germline V gene encodes CDR1 MDHEN and CDR2 SYDVKM. This CDR3 is 15 amino acids long. V lost 0 bases and J lost 2, with 5 bases in between. For the CDR3, the DNA is TGTGCCAGCAGTTTATGGAGCACTGGGGCCAACGTCCTGACTTTC. Protein sequence: CASSLWSTGANVLTF.

CDR3 DNA: TGTGCCACTTCGGGACTAGCGGGAGACGATGAGCAGTTCTTC. This codes for CATSGLAGDDEQFF. The V gene is TRBV15, the J gene TRBJ2-1; 14 positions agree with TRBD2. The CDR3 spans 14 residues. V was clipped by 9 bases and J by 8 bases; unmatched bases: 6. Germline-derived CDR1 and CDR2 are LNHNV and YYDKDF (reference sequence).

The chain recombines TRBV5-3 with TRBJ2-7, with D uncertain. TRBV5-3 is classed as an ORF, of uncertain function. The CDR3 extends over 12 amino acids. The germline V and J ends were trimmed by 10 bases and 6 bases, with 17 bases remaining between them. This CDR3 reads CAPLGTSGEQYF. The CDR3 DNA is TGTGCCCCCCTAGGTACTTCGGGCGAGCAGTACTTC.

This chain joins TRBV29-1 and TRBJ1-1; 9 bases map to TRBD1. V trimming: 7 bases; J trimming: 5 bases; junction bases outside the gene matches: 8. Germline lookup yields CDR1 SQVTM and CDR2 ANQGSEA. This CDR3 is 13 amino acids long. Written as DNA, the CDR3 is TGCAGCGCCCGGACAGGGGTGGGTACTGAAGCTTTCTTT. Translated, it gives CSARTGVGTEAFF.

V usage is TRBV6-6 and J usage is TRBJ2-2; perhaps TRBD2 as D (5 bases). This CDR3 comprises 13 residues. Germline assignment: CDR1 MNHNY and CDR2 SVGAGI (reference sequence). V gave up 8 bases and J gave up 4 bases, with 11 bases separating them. The CDR3: CASRPRGTGELFF. The CDR3 region has the DNA TGTGCCAGCCGACCCCGGGGCACCGGGGAGCTGTTTTTT.

This clone was seen once. The chain couples TRBV10-3 to TRBJ1-2; 11 positions agree with TRBD1. J gave up 2 bases and V 6 bases, and 5 bases lay outside the gene matches. CDR3 size: 15 residues. Germline V gene lookup returns CDR1 ENHRY and CDR2 SYGVKD. CDR3 protein: CAIRPGTGGNYGYTF. The CDR3, as DNA: TGTGCCATCAGGCCCGGGACAGGGGGAAACTATGGCTACACCTTC.

The chain has TRBV28 and TRBJ1-2; 7 bases line up with TRBD1. Germline CDR1 is MDHEN and CDR2 is SYDVKM. Trimming at V came to 4 bases and at J to 3 bases, leaving 5 bases not matched to a gene. The CDR3 consists of 14 residues. For the CDR3, the DNA is TGTGCCAGCAGTTCAGGGGGGAAGGACTATGGCTACACCTTC. This sequence encodes CASSSGGKDYGYTF.

The genes are TRBV6-6 and TRBJ1-2; D is possibly TRBD1 (5 bases). Trimming removed 2 bases at V and 4 bases at J, with 8 bases between. Germline-derived CDR1 and CDR2 are MNHNY and SVGAGI (reference sequence). The CDR3 consists of 13 residues. CDR3: CASSYGTVYGYTF. Written as DNA, the CDR3 is TGTGCCAGCAGTTACGGGACGGTCTATGGCTACACCTTC.

This chain connects TRBV28 to TRBJ2-7; D uncertain. The germline V gene encodes CDR1 MDHEN and CDR2 SYDVKM. Trimming pared 2 bases from V and 3 bases from J, leaving 14 bases between. CDR3 length: 15 residues. In DNA form, the CDR3 reads TGTGCCAGCAGTTTAGCGAGGCACAGAGTCTACGAGCAGTACTTC. Protein: CASSLARHRVYEQYF.

This chain joins TRBV15 and TRBJ2-1, with D perhaps given as TRBD1 or TRBD2 (5 bases each). The V end lost 4 bases, the J end lost 6 bases, and 13 bases lay between the germline ends. The V gene's germline CDR1 is LNHNV and CDR2 YYDKDF (reference sequence). This CDR3 is 14 amino acids long. The CDR3 sequence: CATSIARDVNEQFF. The CDR3 nucleotides read TGTGCCACCAGCATTGCGAGGGACGTCAATGAGCAGTTCTTC.

The chain's CDR3 is CASSPRTGDYGYTF. CDR3 nucleotides: TGTGCCAGCAGCCCGCGGACAGGGGACTATGGCTACACCTTC. The V and J genes are TRBV7-9 and TRBJ1-2; TRBD1 agrees at 9 bases. Germline V gene data show CDR1 as SEHNR and CDR2 as FQNEAQ (reference sequence). V trimming: 5 bases; J trimming: 3 bases; junction bases outside the gene matches: 4. CDR3 length equals 14 residues.

The genes are TRBV7-8 and TRBJ2-5, with D tentatively TRBD2 (6 bases). The CDR3 extends over 14 amino acids. Trimming stripped 5 bases from V and 4 bases from J, with 14 bases between. Germline-derived CDR1 and CDR2 are SGHVS and FQNEAQ. The CDR3 spells CASSPRDFRETQYF. The CDR3 coding sequence is TGTGCCAGCAGCCCCCGGGACTTCAGAGAGACCCAGTACTTC.

The chain is built from TRBV2 and TRBJ2-1, with D possibly TRBD1 on 7 matching bases. There are 14 residues in the CDR3. The germline V gene has CDR1 SNHLY and CDR2 FYNNEI. Trimming shortened V by 8 bases and J by 7 bases, and 18 bases separated the two germline ends. CDR3 coding DNA: TGTGCCAGCTTCGAATCCAGGGGGAGGAATGAGCAGTTCTTC. Translated, it gives CASFESRGRNEQFF. Full variable domain (missing parts from reference TRBV2 and TRBJ2-1): EPEVTQTPSHQVTQMGQEVILRCVPISNHLYFYWYRQILGQKVEFLVSFYNNEISEKSEIFDDQFSVERPDGSNFTLKIRSTKLEDSAMYFCASFESRGRNEQFFGPGTRLTVL.

The chain recombines TRBV18 with TRBJ1-1; 9 bases agree with TRBD1. The CDR3 consists of 17 residues. Germline V lookup: CDR1 KGHSH, CDR2 LQKENI. The V and J ends lost 5 bases and 10 bases, in that order; junction bases with no gene match: 20. The CDR3 DNA is TGTGCCAGCTCATCCCTCGGACAGGGGTCTGCTCGGGTTGTAGCTTTCTTT. It yields the protein CASSSLGQGSARVVAFF.

This rearrangement joins TRBV2 to TRBJ1-2; D is unresolved. The CDR3 length is 14 residues. Germline-derived CDR1 and CDR2 are SNHLY and FYNNEI. Trimming took 1 base from V and 7 from J, leaving 13 bases between them. The CDR3 loop reads CASSEVRGSGGYTF. The CDR3 DNA follows: TGTGCCAGCAGTGAAGTCCGGGGATCAGGTGGCTACACCTTC.

The sample holds one count of this clone. V is TRBV7-6 and J is TRBJ2-2; D is unclear. Germline V gene sequence: CDR1 SGHVS, CDR2 FNYEAQ. The CDR3 spans 14 residues. V was pared by 11 bases and J by 0 bases, with 13 bases between. The CDR3 reads CASVMVANTGELFF. DNA for the CDR3: TGTGCCTCGGTGATGGTTGCGAACACCGGGGAGCTGTTTTTT. Drawing the rest from reference TRBV7-6 and TRBJ2-2, the complete variable domain is GAGVSQSPRYKVTKRGQDVALRCDPISGHVSLYWYRQALGQGPEFLTYFNYEAQQDKSGLPNDRFSAERPEGSISTLTIQRTEQRDSAMYRCASVMVANTGELFFGEGSRLTVL.

This clone was counted a single time. This chain joins TRBV5-1 and TRBJ2-5; the D gene is possibly TRBD1 (6 bases). The CDR3 runs to 14 residues. The germline CDR1 and CDR2 sequences are SGHRS and YFSETQ. V shed 4 bases and J shed 1 base, with 11 bases lying between them. The CDR3 loop reads CASSTPDSQETQYF. For the CDR3, the DNA is TGCGCCAGCAGCACTCCGGACAGCCAAGAGACCCAGTACTTC.

The chain couples TRBV10-3 to TRBJ1-1; D call uncertain. Deletions cut 0 bases from V and 1 base from J, with 9 bases between. The CDR3 has 15 residues. Per the germline V gene, CDR1 is ENHRY and CDR2 is SYGVKD. In DNA form, the CDR3 reads TGTGCCATCAGTGAGTCGGTTCAGGAGAACACTGAAGCTTTCTTT. The encoded protein is CAISESVQENTEAFF.

V gene TRBV19 combines with J gene TRBJ2-1; a possible D gene is TRBD1 (6 bases). The CDR3 contains 15 residues. Trimming left V 1 base short and J 7 bases short, with 14 bases between. CDR1 and CDR2 (germline): LNHDA, SQIVND (reference sequence). CDR3 nucleotides: TGTGCCAGTAGTATAGGGCAGGGGCCAGGGAATGAGCAGTTCTTC. The encoded protein is CASSIGQGPGNEQFF.